This is a list of T cell receptor beta chains from one sample in a study of cytotoxic CD8 clonotypes in ibrutinib-treated CLL. Clones were read by immunoSEQ multiplex PCR, and TCRdb kept only the in-frame ones, dropping some. The sample has 65,000 to 90,000 clones, roughly 83% seen once; the top ten hold around 37%. Sequenced here: PBMCs, sampled after 24 months of ibrutinib treatment. The receptors originated from a human donor with chronic lymphocytic leukemia. Each CDR3 is given with its conserved first and last residue. Fields, in order: CDR3 protein, CDR3 DNA, J gene, V gene, D gene, clone size. D genes are given only for firm matches. A row's size may be missing; if present it is once, few, many or a size class.

CDR3 protein: CASSQIGTSGGGELFF; CDR3 DNA: TGTGCCAGCAGCCAGATAGGGACTAGTGGGGGCGGGGAGCTGTTTTTT; J gene: TRBJ2-2; V gene: TRBV4-2; D gene: TRBD2; clone size: .
CDR3 protein: CASSSDRPPYEQYF; CDR3 DNA: TGTGCCAGCAGCTCGGACAGACCCCCCTACGAGCAGTACTTC; J gene: TRBJ2-7; V gene: TRBV5-4; D gene: .; clone size: few
CDR3 protein: CASRTSGSGYEQYF; CDR3 DNA: TGTGCCAGCCGGACTAGCGGGAGTGGGTACGAGCAGTACTTC; J gene: TRBJ2-7; V gene: TRBV2; D gene: TRBD2; clone size: .
CDR3 protein: CASSQGLGRGGTSGYNEQFF; CDR3 DNA: TGCGCCAGCAGCCAAGGACTCGGTCGTGGTGGGACTAGCGGCTACAATGAGCAGTTCTTC; J gene: TRBJ2-1; V gene: TRBV4-1; D gene: TRBD2; clone size: .
CDR3 protein: CASSLALGTGGYNEQFF; CDR3 DNA: TGTGCCAGCAGCTTAGCGTTAGGGACAGGGGGCTACAATGAGCAGTTCTTC; J gene: TRBJ2-1; V gene: TRBV7-2; D gene: TRBD1; clone size: .
CDR3 protein: CASTRGGVTNTEAFF; CDR3 DNA: TGCGCAAGCACTCGTGGGGGTGTTACGAACACTGAAGCTTTCTTT; J gene: TRBJ1-1; V gene: TRBV5-1; D gene: .; clone size: .
CDR3 protein: CASSWDNAYEQYF; CDR3 DNA: TGTGCCAGCAGTTGGGACAATGCCTACGAGCAGTACTTC; J gene: TRBJ2-7; V gene: TRBV2; D gene: .; clone size: few
CDR3 protein: CASSQTGAGNTIYF; CDR3 DNA: TGCGCCAGCAGCCAGACAGGGGCGGGAAACACCATATATTTT; J gene: TRBJ1-3; V gene: TRBV4-1; D gene: TRBD1; clone size: .
CDR3 protein: CAWSVGGFETDTQYF; CDR3 DNA: TGTGCCTGGAGTGTAGGGGGTTTTGAGACAGATACGCAGTATTTT; J gene: TRBJ2-3; V gene: TRBV30; D gene: .; clone size: .
CDR3 protein: CASSQDRAPEDTQYF; CDR3 DNA: TGCGCCAGCAGCCAAGACAGGGCCCCAGAAGATACGCAGTATTTT; J gene: TRBJ2-3; V gene: TRBV4-3; D gene: .; clone size: .
CDR3 protein: CAKHRDRVIGELFF; CDR3 DNA: TGCGCCAAACACCGGGACAGGGTAATCGGGGAGCTGTTTTTT; J gene: TRBJ2-2; V gene: TRBV10-1; D gene: TRBD1; clone size: .
CDR3 protein: CASSLAGGREQYF; CDR3 DNA: TGTGCCAGCAGCTTAGCGGGAGGGCGCGAGCAGTACTTC; J gene: TRBJ2-7; V gene: TRBV5-4; D gene: TRBD2; clone size: .
CDR3 protein: CASSPDGYEQYF; CDR3 DNA: TGCGCCAGCAGTCCCGACGGGTACGAGCAGTACTTC; J gene: TRBJ2-7; V gene: TRBV10-1; D gene: .; clone size: .
CDR3 protein: CASSLEGVFRELFF; CDR3 DNA: TGCGCCAGCAGCTTGGAAGGGGTCTTTAGGGAGCTGTTTTTT; J gene: TRBJ2-2; V gene: TRBV5-1; D gene: .; clone size: .
CDR3 protein: CASSLDGTYQETQYF; CDR3 DNA: TGTGCCAGCAGCTTAGATGGCACGTACCAAGAGACCCAGTACTTC; J gene: TRBJ2-5; V gene: TRBV7-7; D gene: .; clone size: .
CDR3 protein: CASRAEVNTEAFF; CDR3 DNA: TGCGCCAGCAGGGCAGAGGTGAACACTGAAGCTTTCTTT; J gene: TRBJ1-1; V gene: TRBV5-1; D gene: .; clone size: .
CDR3 protein: CASSLDGGGLQPQHF; CDR3 DNA: TGTGCCAGCAGCTTAGACGGGGGAGGCCTCCAGCCCCAGCATTTT; J gene: TRBJ1-5; V gene: TRBV7-2; D gene: .; clone size: .
CDR3 protein: CASNPGQTNTGELFF; CDR3 DNA: TGCGCCAGCAATCCGGGACAAACGAACACCGGGGAGCTGTTTTTT; J gene: TRBJ2-2; V gene: TRBV10-1; D gene: .; clone size: .
CDR3 protein: CASSSHIRQGRQNSYNEQFF; CDR3 DNA: TGCGCCAGCAGCTCCCACATAAGACAGGGTCGGCAGAACTCCTACAATGAGCAGTTCTTC; J gene: TRBJ2-1; V gene: TRBV5-1; D gene: TRBD1; clone size: .
CDR3 protein: CASSPLWRTNTGELFF; CDR3 DNA: TGTGCCAGCAGCCCCCTCTGGAGGACTAACACCGGGGAGCTGTTTTTT; J gene: TRBJ2-2; V gene: TRBV7-8; D gene: .; clone size: .
CDR3 protein: CASSGRLAGTDTQYF; CDR3 DNA: TGTGCCAGCAGCGGCAGACTAGCGGGAACGGATACGCAGTATTTT; J gene: TRBJ2-3; V gene: TRBV13; D gene: TRBD2; clone size: .
CDR3 protein: CASSTGTGGMGNTGELFF; CDR3 DNA: TGTGCCAGCAGCACAGGGACAGGGGGCATGGGAAACACCGGGGAGCTGTTTTTT; J gene: TRBJ2-2; V gene: TRBV5-4; D gene: TRBD1; clone size: .
CDR3 protein: CAWSVRETQYF; CDR3 DNA: TGTGCCTGGAGTGTACGGGAGACCCAGTACTTC; J gene: TRBJ2-5; V gene: TRBV30; D gene: .; clone size: .
CDR3 protein: CASSSSDTGGGTYEQYF; CDR3 DNA: TGTGCCAGCTCATCCTCGGATACAGGGGGAGGGACCTACGAGCAGTACTTC; J gene: TRBJ2-7; V gene: TRBV18; D gene: .; clone size: .
CDR3 protein: CASSSRTSGGTDTQYF; CDR3 DNA: TGTGCCAGCAGTAGCCGGACTAGCGGAGGCACAGATACGCAGTATTTT; J gene: TRBJ2-3; V gene: TRBV27; D gene: TRBD2; clone size: .
CDR3 protein: CASSLVAGVGGELFF; CDR3 DNA: TGTGCCAGCAGCTTAGTAGCGGGAGTGGGCGGGGAGCTGTTTTTT; J gene: TRBJ2-2; V gene: TRBV7-2; D gene: TRBD2; clone size: .
CDR3 protein: CASRTSGRNEQFF; CDR3 DNA: TGTGCCAGCAGGACTAGCGGGAGAAATGAGCAGTTCTTC; J gene: TRBJ2-1; V gene: TRBV11-2; D gene: TRBD2; clone size: .
CDR3 protein: CASRRGQLNTEAFF; CDR3 DNA: TGTGCCAGCAGACGGGGACAGCTGAACACTGAAGCTTTCTTT; J gene: TRBJ1-1; V gene: TRBV7-2; D gene: TRBD1; clone size: once
CDR3 protein: CASISTGAPGELFF; CDR3 DNA: TGTGCCAGCATTTCCACAGGGGCCCCCGGGGAGCTGTTTTTT; J gene: TRBJ2-2; V gene: TRBV6-1; D gene: TRBD1; clone size: .
CDR3 protein: CASSPKRGRNYEQYF; CDR3 DNA: TGTGCCAGCAGCCCGAAAAGGGGACGGAACTACGAGCAGTACTTC; J gene: TRBJ2-7; V gene: TRBV11-1; D gene: .; clone size: .
CDR3 protein: CASSVGQGYYGYTF; CDR3 DNA: TGTGCCAGCAGTGTAGGACAGGGGTACTATGGCTACACCTTC; J gene: TRBJ1-2; V gene: TRBV27; D gene: TRBD1; clone size: .
CDR3 protein: CASSPEVVSSSTGELFF; CDR3 DNA: TGCGCCAGCAGCCCCGAGGTGGTGTCTAGTAGCACCGGGGAGCTGTTTTTT; J gene: TRBJ2-2; V gene: TRBV5-1; D gene: .; clone size: .
CDR3 protein: CASSQGEGTQYF; CDR3 DNA: TGTGCCAGCAGCCAGGGGGAGGGTACGCAGTATTTT; J gene: TRBJ2-3; V gene: TRBV11-3; D gene: .; clone size: .
CDR3 protein: CSAPSGGPSYEQYF; CDR3 DNA: TGCAGCGCACCCAGCGGGGGCCCCTCCTACGAGCAGTACTTC; J gene: TRBJ2-7; V gene: TRBV29-1; D gene: TRBD2; clone size: once
CDR3 protein: CASSLSAGELFF; CDR3 DNA: TGTGCCAGCAGTTTGAGTGCCGGGGAGCTGTTTTTT; J gene: TRBJ2-2; V gene: TRBV7-9; D gene: .; clone size: .
CDR3 protein: CASSRGGTGELFF; CDR3 DNA: TGTGCCAGCAGCAGGGGGGGCACCGGGGAGCTGTTTTTT; J gene: TRBJ2-2; V gene: TRBV28; D gene: .; clone size: .
CDR3 protein: CASGLAGKQFF; CDR3 DNA: TGTGCCAGCGGGCTAGCGGGAAAGCAGTTCTTC; J gene: TRBJ2-1; V gene: TRBV6-1; D gene: TRBD2; clone size: .
CDR3 protein: CASSRVGLAGGANTGELFF; CDR3 DNA: TGTGCCAGCAGCAGGGTTGGACTAGCGGGAGGGGCGAACACCGGGGAGCTGTTTTTT; J gene: TRBJ2-2; V gene: TRBV7-3; D gene: TRBD2; clone size: .
CDR3 protein: CASSPGTSGHNEQFF; CDR3 DNA: TGTGCCAGCTCTCCCGGGACTAGCGGGCACAATGAGCAGTTCTTC; J gene: TRBJ2-1; V gene: TRBV6-5; D gene: TRBD2; clone size: once
CDR3 protein: CSVTLRTENIQYF; CDR3 DNA: TGCAGCGTTACTCTCCGAACCGAAAACATTCAGTACTTC; J gene: TRBJ2-4; V gene: TRBV29-1; D gene: .; clone size: .
CDR3 protein: CASSLGTGAYEQYF; CDR3 DNA: TGTGCCAGCAGCTTAGGGACAGGGGCCTACGAGCAGTACTTC; J gene: TRBJ2-7; V gene: TRBV7-2; D gene: TRBD1; clone size: .
CDR3 protein: CASSLQRAGRYSNQPQHF; CDR3 DNA: TGTGCCAGCAGCTTACAACGGGCTGGACGGTATAGCAATCAGCCCCAGCATTTT; J gene: TRBJ1-5; V gene: TRBV7-6; D gene: .; clone size: .
CDR3 protein: CASSMGLGANTGELFF; CDR3 DNA: TGCGCCAGCAGCATGGGACTGGGAGCGAACACCGGGGAGCTGTTTTTT; J gene: TRBJ2-2; V gene: TRBV5-1; D gene: .; clone size: .
CDR3 protein: CASSIVGEFPGNTIYF; CDR3 DNA: TGTGCCAGTAGTATAGTTGGGGAGTTCCCTGGAAACACCATATATTTT; J gene: TRBJ1-3; V gene: TRBV19; D gene: .; clone size: .
CDR3 protein: CASSARASGFSTDTQYF; CDR3 DNA: TGTGCCAGCAGCGCCAGGGCTAGCGGGTTCAGCACAGATACGCAGTATTTT; J gene: TRBJ2-3; V gene: TRBV7-2; D gene: TRBD2; clone size: .
CDR3 protein: CASRGRVSGAADTQYF; CDR3 DNA: TGTGCCAGCAGAGGGCGAGTCTCGGGAGCAGCAGATACGCAGTATTTT; J gene: TRBJ2-3; V gene: TRBV6-6; D gene: .; clone size: .
CDR3 protein: CASSDWWGPNEKLFF; CDR3 DNA: TGTGCCAGCAGTGACTGGTGGGGTCCTAATGAAAAACTGTTTTTT; J gene: TRBJ1-4; V gene: TRBV6-1; D gene: .; clone size: .
CDR3 protein: CAWSRDRVGETQYF; CDR3 DNA: TGTGCCTGGAGCCGGGACAGGGTTGGGGAGACCCAGTACTTC; J gene: TRBJ2-5; V gene: TRBV30; D gene: TRBD1; clone size: .
CDR3 protein: CASRPLDRITEAFF; CDR3 DNA: TGTGCCAGCAGGCCCCTGGACAGGATCACTGAAGCTTTCTTT; J gene: TRBJ1-1; V gene: TRBV5-4; D gene: TRBD1; clone size: .